This T cell receptor beta chain emerged from a study of T cell responses to AZD1222 COVID-19 vaccine. Broader study findings: Clonal diversity was possibly underestimated, and the donors were mostly white British, with more females. Baseline seropositivity characterized only a handful of AZD1222 recipients. Spike-specific TCR depth and breadth grew after two AZD1222 doses.

Sequenced by immunoSEQ multiplex PCR; TCRdb stores in-frame clones only, minus some. The table includes around 140,000 clones, about 90% detected once. A note on this clone: Its antigen is not identified.

Combined were second doses at about 4 or about 12 weeks. V was clipped by 5 bases and J by 4 bases, with 6 bases between them. The V gene's germline CDR1 is SGHTA and CDR2 FQGNSA. The CDR3 is 11 amino acids. The sequence was collected from an adult who received the AZD1222 COVID-19 vaccine. The chain uses TRBV7-2 and TRBJ2-7; D is undetermined. This material consisted of peripheral blood, taken 28 days after the second AZD1222 dose. The CDR3: CASSLMYEQYF. CDR3 sequence (DNA): TGTGCCAGCAGCCTTATGTACGAGCAGTACTTC.